This TCR beta chain stems from a study of cytomegalovirus exposure and HLA in healthy donors. Study results and limitations: Later analysis showed most CMV-associated TCR beta chains appearing HLA-restricted. An ancestry cluster, one associated with Asian ancestry, reportedly showed fewer N-insertions than the 666-donor mean in a later analysis. Accounts indicate the classifier identified cytomegalovirus status with strong specificity and sensitivity.

Germline loops: CDR1 SGHRS, CDR2 YFSETQ. Trimming removed 0 bases from V and 4 bases from J; junction bases left unmatched: 5. The length of the CDR3 is 16 residues. Regarding this clone: Its cognate antigen is unknown.

PCR amplification relied on 60 Vbeta primers (plus 13 Jbeta primers). Libraries were prepared by immunoSEQ multiplex PCR; TCRdb keeps only in-frame clonotypes and omits some of them. This sample has 200,000 to 250,000 clones, with more than 60% found just once. The receptor was derived from a man aged 50-60 years in good health and CMV-seronegative. Material for sequencing was PBMCs. The chain couples TRBV5-1 to TRBJ2-2, with 8 positions matching TRBD2. CDR3 residues: CASSLAGGRSTGELFF. For the CDR3, the DNA is TGCGCCAGCAGCTTGGCGGGGGGGCGGTCCACCGGGGAGCTGTTTTTT. Based on the CDR3 plus reference TRBV5-1 and TRBJ2-2, the full variable domain is KAGVTQTPRYLIKTRGQQVTLSCSPISGHRSVSWYQQTPGQGLQFLFEYFSETQRNKGNFPGRFSGRQFSNSRSEMNVSTLELGDSALYLCASSLAGGRSTGELFFGEGSRLTVL.